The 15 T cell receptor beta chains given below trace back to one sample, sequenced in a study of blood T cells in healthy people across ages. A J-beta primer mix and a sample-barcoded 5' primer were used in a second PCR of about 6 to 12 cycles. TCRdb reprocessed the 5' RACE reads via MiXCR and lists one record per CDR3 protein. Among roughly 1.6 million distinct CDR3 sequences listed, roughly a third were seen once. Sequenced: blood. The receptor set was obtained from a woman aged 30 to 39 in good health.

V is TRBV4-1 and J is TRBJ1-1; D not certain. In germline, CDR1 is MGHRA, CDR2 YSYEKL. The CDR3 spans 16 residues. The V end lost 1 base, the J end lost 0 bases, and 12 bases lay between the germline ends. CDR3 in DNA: TGCGCCAGCAGCCAAGGTCCCCGCAGACTGAACACTGAAGCTTTCTTT. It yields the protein CASSQGPRRLNTEAFF.

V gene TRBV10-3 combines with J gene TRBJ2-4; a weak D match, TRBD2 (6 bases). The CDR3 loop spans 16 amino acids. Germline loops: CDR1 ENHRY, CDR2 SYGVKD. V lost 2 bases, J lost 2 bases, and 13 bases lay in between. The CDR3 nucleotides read TGTGCCATCAGTGAGATGGAGGGAATGACCAAAAACATTCAGTACTTC. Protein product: CAISEMEGMTKNIQYF.

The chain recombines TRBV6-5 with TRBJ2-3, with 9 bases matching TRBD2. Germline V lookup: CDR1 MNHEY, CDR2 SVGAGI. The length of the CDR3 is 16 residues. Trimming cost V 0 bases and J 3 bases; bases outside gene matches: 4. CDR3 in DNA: TGTGCCAGCAGTTACTCGCTAGCGGGAACAACAGATACGCAGTATTTT. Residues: CASSYSLAGTTDTQYF.

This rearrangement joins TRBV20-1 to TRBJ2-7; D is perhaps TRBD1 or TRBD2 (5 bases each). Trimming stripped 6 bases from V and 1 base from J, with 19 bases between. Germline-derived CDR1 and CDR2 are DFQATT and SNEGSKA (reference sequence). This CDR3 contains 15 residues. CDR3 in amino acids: CSANPHGTLSYEQYF. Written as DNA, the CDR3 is TGCAGTGCCAACCCGCACGGGACCCTATCCTACGAGCAGTACTTC.

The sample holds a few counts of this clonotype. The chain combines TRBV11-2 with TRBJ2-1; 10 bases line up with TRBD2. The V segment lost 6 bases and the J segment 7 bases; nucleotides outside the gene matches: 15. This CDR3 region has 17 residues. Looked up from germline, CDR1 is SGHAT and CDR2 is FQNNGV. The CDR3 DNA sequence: TGTGCCAGCAGTTCCGCTCCCGGACTAGCGGAGAGAAATGAGCAGTTCTTC. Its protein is CASSSAPGLAERNEQFF. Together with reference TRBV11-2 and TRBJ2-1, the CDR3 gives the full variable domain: EAGVAQSPRYKIIEKRQSVAFWCNPISGHATLYWYQQILGQGPKLLIQFQNNGVVDDSQLPKDRFSAERLKGVDSTLKIQPAKLEDSAVYLCASSSAPGLAERNEQFFGPGTRLTVL.

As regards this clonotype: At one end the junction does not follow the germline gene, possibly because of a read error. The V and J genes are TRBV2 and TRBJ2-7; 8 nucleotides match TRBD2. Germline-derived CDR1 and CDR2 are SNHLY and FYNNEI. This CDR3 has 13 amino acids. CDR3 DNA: TGTGCCAGCAGGGTGACTAGCGCCTATGAGCAGTACTTC. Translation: CASRVTSAYEQYF.

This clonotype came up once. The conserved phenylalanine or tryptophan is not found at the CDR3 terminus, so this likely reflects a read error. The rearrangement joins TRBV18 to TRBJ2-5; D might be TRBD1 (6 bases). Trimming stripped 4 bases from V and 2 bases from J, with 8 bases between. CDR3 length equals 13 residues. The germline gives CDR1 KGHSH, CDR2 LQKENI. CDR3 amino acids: CASSRDKQETQYS. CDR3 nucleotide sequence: TGTGCCAGCTCACGGGACAAACAAGAGACCCAGTACTCC.

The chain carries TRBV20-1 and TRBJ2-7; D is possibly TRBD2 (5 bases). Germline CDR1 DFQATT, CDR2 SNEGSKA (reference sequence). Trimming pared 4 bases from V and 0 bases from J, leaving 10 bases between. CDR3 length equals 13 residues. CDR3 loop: CSAKEVISYEQYF. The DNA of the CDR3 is TGCAGTGCTAAGGAGGTGATCTCCTACGAGCAGTACTTC.

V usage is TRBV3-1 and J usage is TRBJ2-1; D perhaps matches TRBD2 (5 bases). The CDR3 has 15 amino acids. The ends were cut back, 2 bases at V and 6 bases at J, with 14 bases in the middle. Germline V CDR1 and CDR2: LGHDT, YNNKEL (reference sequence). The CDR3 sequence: CASSQFLASVNEQFF. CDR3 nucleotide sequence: TGTGCCAGCAGCCAATTTCTAGCATCAGTCAATGAGCAGTTCTTC.

The CDR3 nucleotides are TGTGCCAGCAGCCATGAGCGGGGGGGCTTCAATGAGCAGTTCTTC. It yields the protein CASSHERGGFNEQFF. V is TRBV12-3 or TRBV12-4 and J is TRBJ2-1, with 10 bases aligning to TRBD2. The CDR3 runs 15 residues. The J segment lost 6 bases and the V segment lost 6 bases, leaving 8 bases of the junction unmatched.

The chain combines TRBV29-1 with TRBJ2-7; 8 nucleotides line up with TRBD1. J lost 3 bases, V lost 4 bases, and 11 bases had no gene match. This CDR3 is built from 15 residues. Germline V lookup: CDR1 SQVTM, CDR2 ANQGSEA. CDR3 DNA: TGCAGCGTTGGGTCGGTCAGGGGGCCTATCTACGAGCAGTACTTC. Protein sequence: CSVGSVRGPIYEQYF.

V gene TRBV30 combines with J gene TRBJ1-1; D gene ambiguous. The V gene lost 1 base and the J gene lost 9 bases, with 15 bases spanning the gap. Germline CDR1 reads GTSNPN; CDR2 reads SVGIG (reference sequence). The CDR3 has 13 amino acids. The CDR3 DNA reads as TGTGCCTGGAGTGACCCCCGCAGAGCCCAAGCTTTCTTT. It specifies CAWSDPRRAQAFF.

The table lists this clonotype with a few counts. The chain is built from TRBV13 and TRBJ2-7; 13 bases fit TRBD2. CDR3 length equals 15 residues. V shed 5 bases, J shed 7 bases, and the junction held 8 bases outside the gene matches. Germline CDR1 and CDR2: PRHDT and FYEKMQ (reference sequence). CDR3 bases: TGTGCCAGCAGCCCTCGGACTAGCGGGAGTGATGAGCAGTACTTC. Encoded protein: CASSPRTSGSDEQYF.

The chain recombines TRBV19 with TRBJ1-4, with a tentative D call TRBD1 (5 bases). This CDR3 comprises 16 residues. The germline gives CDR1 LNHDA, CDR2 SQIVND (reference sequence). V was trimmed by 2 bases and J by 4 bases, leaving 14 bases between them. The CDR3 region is CASSIPRRQNNEKLFF. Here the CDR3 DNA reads TGTGCCAGTAGTATACCTCGAAGACAGAATAATGAAAAACTGTTTTTT.

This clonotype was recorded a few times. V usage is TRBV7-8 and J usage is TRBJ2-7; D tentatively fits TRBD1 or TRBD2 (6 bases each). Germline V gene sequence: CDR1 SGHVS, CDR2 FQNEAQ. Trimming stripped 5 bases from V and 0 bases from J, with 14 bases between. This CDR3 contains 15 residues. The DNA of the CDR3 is TGTGCCAGCAGCCCCGGGGGCTTGAGCTCCTACGAGCAGTACTTC. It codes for CASSPGGLSSYEQYF.